The source of this T cell receptor beta chain is a study of graft-versus-host responses after intestinal transplantation. Across the study: Multivisceral, liver-intestinal, or isolated intestinal transplants were received by the recipients. The study, taken as a whole, reports: Recipient bone marrow held GvH clones, some seen earlier in ileum or blood.

Data came from immunoSEQ multiplex PCR; TCRdb stores just in-frame clones and leaves some out. The table has under 25,000 clones, roughly nine tenths seen once. Germline-derived CDR1 and CDR2 are SGHVS and FQNEAQ. After removal of 8 bases from V and 8 bases from J, the junction contained 18 bases not matched to a gene. The CDR3 loop spans 19 amino acids. Remarks on this clone: Its specificity is not known.

The sequence was obtained from a human patient who received an intestinal transplant, so some T cells may come from the graft donor. The source material was bone marrow, sampled just under 130 days after transplant. J is TRBJ2-1 and V is TRBV7-8; 16 bases are a match to TRBD2. In DNA form, the CDR3 reads TGTGCCAGCCAAAAAAAGGGACTAGCGGGAGGGTCCCTTAGGGATGAGCAGTTCTTC. Residues: CASQKKGLAGGSLRDEQFF.